This record covers a single TCR beta chain. The target antigen is unknown. This entry is derived from a study of Ad26.COV2.S vaccination and SARS-CoV-2 variants. Study at large: By the intramuscular route, Ad26.COV2.S was given once, or twice 56 days apart. Study findings and constraints: TCR breadth and depth estimates may have understated total T cell responses.

Treatment specified: about 20 received Ad26.COV2.S at low or high dose, single or two shots; 5 received placebo; per-sample allocation not given. Sample collection was performed on day 63 after the first vaccine or placebo injection. An adult aged 18-55 years in Boston served as the donor. The repertoire was sequenced with immunoSEQ multiplex PCR; TCRdb's copy has only in-frame clones and lacks some. The table lists 350,000 to 450,000 clones, roughly 84% of them singletons. CDR1 and CDR2 from the germline V gene are SGDLS and YYNGEE. CDR3 length equals 15 residues. V was clipped by 1 base and J by 3 bases, with 13 bases between them.

This clonotype originated in a person aged 18-65 years who received the Ad26.COV2.S COVID-19 vaccine or a placebo. The sample here was peripheral blood, taken in a trial of Ad26.COV2.S vaccine versus placebo. This chain connects TRBV9 to TRBJ2-5; D is uncertain. The CDR3 spells CASSVRSTAEETQYF. Written as DNA, the CDR3 is TGTGCCAGCAGCGTACGTTCGACTGCCGAAGAGACCCAGTACTTC.